The rows below give T cell receptor beta chains drawn from one sample of a study of cytomegalovirus exposure and HLA in healthy donors. Data came from immunoSEQ multiplex PCR; TCRdb stores just in-frame clones and leaves some out. This sample has over 100,000 clones, with 70% found just once. Sequencing used PBMCs. Every receptor here comes from a man aged 25 to 45 in good health and CMV-seropositive. Each CDR3 is given with its conserved first and last residue. The D gene is left open where the match is weak. Rows give clone size only sometimes, using once, few, many, or a class for an expanded clone.

-	TRBV9	TRBJ2-1	-	TGTGCCAGCAGCTCCCGTTCCTACAATGAGCAGTTCTTC	CASSSRSYNEQFF
-	TRBV28	TRBJ2-1	TRBD1	TGTGCCAGCAGTTTTGGAGGGGACAGGGCCTACAATGAGCAGTTCTTC	CASSFGGDRAYNEQFF
-	TRBV27	TRBJ1-2	TRBD1	TGTGCCAGCAACCACAGGGGGTCTAACTATGGCTACACCTTC	CASNHRGSNYGYTF
few	TRBV10-1	TRBJ2-7	TRBD2	TGCGCCACCAGCGGGACTATCGGAGAGCAGTACTTC	CATSGTIGEQYF
-	TRBV28	TRBJ1-2	-	TGTGCCAGCAGTTTATCGGAGGGGATGGCCTTTAACTATGGCTACACCTTC	CASSLSEGMAFNYGYTF
-	TRBV2	TRBJ1-5	TRBD1	TGTGCCAGCAGGGGAGTTGCGGACAGGGACCATCAGCCCCAGCATTTT	CASRGVADRDHQPQHF
-	TRBV19	TRBJ2-5	TRBD1	TGTGCCAGTAGTCAGACAGGGGTACAGACCCAGTACTTC	CASSQTGVQTQYF
-	TRBV7-2	TRBJ2-3	TRBD2	TGTGCCAGCAGCTTAGAGAGCGGCGGGGGGGTGGATACGCAGTATTTT	CASSLESGGGVDTQYF
few	TRBV12-5	TRBJ2-3	-	TGTGCTAGTGGTTTGGTACTGAGGCAGCGGGGCACAGATACGCAGTATTTT	CASGLVLRQRGTDTQYF
-	TRBV5-1	TRBJ2-2	TRBD2	TGCGCCAGCAGCTTGCGGCTAGCGGGAATCGGGACCGGGGAGCTGTTTTTT	CASSLRLAGIGTGELFF
-	TRBV30	TRBJ1-2	-	TGTGCCTGGACCCTCGGGGGGCAAGGGGCCTATGGCTACACCTTC	CAWTLGGQGAYGYTF
once	TRBV5-1	TRBJ1-3	TRBD1	TGCGCCAGCAGCAACTTACAGGGGGCCTCTGGAAACACCATATATTTT	CASSNLQGASGNTIYF
-	TRBV10-3	TRBJ1-1	-	TGTGCCATCATTCCGACAGATACCTTCCATGAAGCTTTCTTT	CAIIPTDTFHEAFF
-	TRBV7-2	TRBJ2-3	TRBD2	TGTGCCAGCAGCTTAGTGGGCGGGAGAAGGACAGATACGCAGTATTTT	CASSLVGGRRTDTQYF
few	TRBV11-2	TRBJ2-3	TRBD1	TGTGCCAGCAGCTTAGGGGACAGGGGTTGGGTAGGCACAGATACGCAGTATTTT	CASSLGDRGWVGTDTQYF
-	TRBV29-1	TRBJ2-2	TRBD1	TGCAGCGGACGGGGACAGGGGGACACCGGGGAGCTGTTTTTT	CSGRGQGDTGELFF
few	TRBV5-4	TRBJ2-2	-	TGTGCCAGCAGCTCCCTGGCAGGGGTCACCGGGGAGCTGTTTTTT	CASSSLAGVTGELFF
-	TRBV9	TRBJ2-7	-	TGTGCCAGCAGCCCCACAGGAGCAGACTCCTACGAGCAGTACTTC	CASSPTGADSYEQYF
-	TRBV5-4	TRBJ2-7	TRBD2	TGTGCCAGCAGCTTGGATAGCGGGGGGTCCGAGCAGTACTTC	CASSLDSGGSEQYF
few	TRBV19	TRBJ2-5	-	TGTGCCAGTATGAAGAGGGAAGCTGGGCAAGAGACCCAGTACTTC	CASMKREAGQETQYF
-	TRBV19	TRBJ1-1	-	TGTGCCAGTAGCCTCGGACGGAGGCGGGGGGTTAACACTGAAGCTTTCTTT	CASSLGRRRGVNTEAFF
-	TRBV19	TRBJ2-5	-	TGTGCCAGTAGTTTCACCCCGGGCAGGGGAGAGGAGACCCAGTACTTC	CASSFTPGRGEETQYF
-	TRBV28	TRBJ1-2	-	TGTGCCAGCAGCCTTCCTAACTATGGCTACACCTTC	CASSLPNYGYTF
-	TRBV6-4	TRBJ1-1	-	TGTGCCAGCAGTGACTTTTCCAGGAACACTGAAGCTTTCTTT	CASSDFSRNTEAFF
-	TRBV9	TRBJ2-5	TRBD2	TGTGCCAGCAGCGTAGGAAGTAGCGGGGGGGTCCAAGAGACCCAGTACTTC	CASSVGSSGGVQETQYF
-	TRBV13	TRBJ1-6	TRBD1	TGTGCCAGCAGCAAAGGGACAGGGGAGAGTTCACCCCTCCACTTT	CASSKGTGESSPLHF
-	TRBV7-8	TRBJ1-2	TRBD1	TGTGCCAGCAGCTTCCTCTCTTACAGGGGACCTAACTATGGCTACACCTTC	CASSFLSYRGPNYGYTF
-	TRBV15	TRBJ2-1	TRBD2	TGTGCCACCAGCAGCGAATTATTAGCGGGGTCTAGCGAGCAGTTCTTC	CATSSELLAGSSEQFF
-	TRBV7-3	TRBJ2-3	TRBD2	TGTGCCAGCAGCTTATATGCTAGCGGGACTGCTGATACGCAGTATTTT	CASSLYASGTADTQYF
few	TRBV30	TRBJ2-3	-	TGTGCCTGGAGTCCTAGCTGGATTGCGGATACGCAGTATTTT	CAWSPSWIADTQYF
-	TRBV6-5	TRBJ2-5	TRBD1	TGTGCCAGCAGGTTATGGGGACAGGAATCAGAGACCCAGTACTTC	CASRLWGQESETQYF
few	TRBV27	TRBJ2-3	TRBD2	TGTGCCAGCAGCCTTAGCGGGGTTGGCACAGATACGCAGTATTTT	CASSLSGVGTDTQYF